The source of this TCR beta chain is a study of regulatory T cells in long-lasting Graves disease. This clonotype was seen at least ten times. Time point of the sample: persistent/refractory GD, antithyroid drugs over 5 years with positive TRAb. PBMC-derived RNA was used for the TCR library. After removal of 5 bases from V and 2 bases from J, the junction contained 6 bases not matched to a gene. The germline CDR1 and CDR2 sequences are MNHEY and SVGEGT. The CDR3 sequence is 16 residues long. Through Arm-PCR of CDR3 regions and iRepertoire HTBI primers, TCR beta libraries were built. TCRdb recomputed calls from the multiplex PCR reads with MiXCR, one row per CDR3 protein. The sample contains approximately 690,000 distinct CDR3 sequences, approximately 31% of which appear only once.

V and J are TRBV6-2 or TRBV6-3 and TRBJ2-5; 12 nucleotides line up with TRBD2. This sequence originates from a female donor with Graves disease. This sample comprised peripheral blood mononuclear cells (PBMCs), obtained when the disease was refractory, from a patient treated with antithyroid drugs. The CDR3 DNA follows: TGTGCCAGCAGTGAGAGGACTAGCGGGATTCAAGAGACCCAGTACTTC. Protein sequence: CASSERTSGIQETQYF.